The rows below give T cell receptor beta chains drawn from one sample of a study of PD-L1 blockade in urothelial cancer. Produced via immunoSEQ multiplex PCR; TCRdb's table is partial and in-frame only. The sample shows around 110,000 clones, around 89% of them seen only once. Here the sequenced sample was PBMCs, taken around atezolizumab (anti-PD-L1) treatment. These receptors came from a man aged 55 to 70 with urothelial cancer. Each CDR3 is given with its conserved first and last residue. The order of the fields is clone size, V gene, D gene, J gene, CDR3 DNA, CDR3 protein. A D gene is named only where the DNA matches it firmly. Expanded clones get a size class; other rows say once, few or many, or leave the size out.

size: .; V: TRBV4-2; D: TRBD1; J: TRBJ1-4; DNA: TGTGCCAGCAGCCAGGCGACAGGGGCCGATGAAAAACTGTTTTTT; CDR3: CASSQATGADEKLFF
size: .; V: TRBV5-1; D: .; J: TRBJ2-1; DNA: TGCGCCAGCAGCCCAACCACGCCGAGCTCCTACAATGAGCAGTTCTTC; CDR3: CASSPTTPSSYNEQFF
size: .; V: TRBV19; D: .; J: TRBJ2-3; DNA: TGTGCCAGTAGTCTCTCCGGACAGTCAGATACGCAGTATTTT; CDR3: CASSLSGQSDTQYF
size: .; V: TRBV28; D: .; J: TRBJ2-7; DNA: TGTGCCAGCAGTTTATCCGGGAACGAGCAGTACTTC; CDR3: CASSLSGNEQYF
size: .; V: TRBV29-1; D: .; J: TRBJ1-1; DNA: TGCAGCGCCGGGGGATCTGGGAACACTGAAGCTTTCTTT; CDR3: CSAGGSGNTEAFF
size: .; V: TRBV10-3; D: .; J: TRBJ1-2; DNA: TGTGCCATCAGTGAGTCGATCGGCGGGTTTAACTATGGCTACACCTTC; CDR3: CAISESIGGFNYGYTF
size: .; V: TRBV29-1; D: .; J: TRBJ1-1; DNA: TGCAGCGTTGAAGCACCGACAGATGAAGCTTTCTTT; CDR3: CSVEAPTDEAFF
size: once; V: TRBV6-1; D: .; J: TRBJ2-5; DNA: TGTGCCAGCAGTGCTGGGACTCGGGAAGAGACCCAGTACTTC; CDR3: CASSAGTREETQYF
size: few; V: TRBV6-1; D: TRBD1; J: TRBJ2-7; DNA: TGTGCCAGCAGGGAAGGGCAGGGGGCGGACGAGCAGTACTTC; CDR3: CASREGQGADEQYF
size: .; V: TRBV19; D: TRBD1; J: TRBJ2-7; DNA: TGTGCCAGTAGCCCGGGACAGGGGGTCTACGAGCAGTACTTC; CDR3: CASSPGQGVYEQYF
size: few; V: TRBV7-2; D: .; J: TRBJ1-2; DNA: TGTGCCAGCAGCTCGGACACTTACTATGGCTACACCTTC; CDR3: CASSSDTYYGYTF
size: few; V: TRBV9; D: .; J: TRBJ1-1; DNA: TGTGCCAGCAGCCCCCAGGCAGGGGTAACTTTCTTT; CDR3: CASSPQAGVTFF
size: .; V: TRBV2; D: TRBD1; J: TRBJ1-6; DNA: TGTGCCAGCCTCGGGACAGTTAATTCACCCCTCCACTTT; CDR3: CASLGTVNSPLHF
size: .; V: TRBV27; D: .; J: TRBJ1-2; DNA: TGTGCCAGCAGTTTATCGCCGTATGCACACGACTATGGCTACACCTTC; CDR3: CASSLSPYAHDYGYTF
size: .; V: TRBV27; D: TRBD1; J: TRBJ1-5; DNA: TGTGCCAGCAGTTTGGGGCAGGGGGAACAGCCCCAGCATTTT; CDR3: CASSLGQGEQPQHF
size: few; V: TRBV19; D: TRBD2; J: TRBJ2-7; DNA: TGTGCCAGTAGCCGCCTAGCGGGGAGCTCCTACGAGCAGTACTTC; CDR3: CASSRLAGSSYEQYF
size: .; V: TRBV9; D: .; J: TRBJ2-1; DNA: TGTGCCAGCAGCGTAGCGATACAACCGTACAATGAGCAGTTCTTC; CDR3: CASSVAIQPYNEQFF
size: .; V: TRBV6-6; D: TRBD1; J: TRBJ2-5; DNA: TGTGCCAGCAGCAACGGACAGGGGACGCAAGAGACCCAGTACTTC; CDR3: CASSNGQGTQETQYF
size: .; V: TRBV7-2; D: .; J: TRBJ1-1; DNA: TGTGCCAGCAGCACCATGACACTGAACACTGAAGCTTTCTTT; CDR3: CASSTMTLNTEAFF
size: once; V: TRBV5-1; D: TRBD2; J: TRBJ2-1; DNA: TGCGCCAGCAGACCGGGACTAGCCGCCGGTGAGCAGTTCTTC; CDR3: CASRPGLAAGEQFF